This TCR beta chain stems from a study of T cells in Graves' hyperthyroidism and ophthalmopathy. A word on this clonotype: This may arise from a read error, as a much more abundant clone is one base away.

Germline CDR1 and CDR2: SNHLY and FYNNEI. The CDR3 extends over 17 amino acids. The germline V and J ends were trimmed by 4 bases and 5 bases, with 21 bases remaining between them. Researchers amplified the TCR beta CDR3 regions from RNA transcripts. The TCR CDR3 first-round RT-PCR relied on the HTBI primer set. TCRdb ran MiXCR on the multiplex PCR reads and lists one entry per CDR3 protein. The sample records about 770,000 distinct CDR3 sequences, 18% being singletons. Blood sampling occurred at first hyperthyroidism diagnosis, ahead of any ophthalmopathy symptoms. The sequenced sample consisted of blood. The gene calls are TRBV2 and TRBJ1-5; a possible D gene is TRBD1 (6 bases). The clonotype comes from a woman between 45 and 65 years old with Graves' hyperthyroidism that later progressed to Graves' ophthalmopathy. The CDR3 coding sequence is TGTGCCAGCAGTGGTAGGATTAGGGACACGTCGGATCAGCCCCAGCATTTT. Protein product: CASSGRIRDTSDQPQHF.